This T cell receptor beta chain derives from a study of T cell responses to AZD1222 COVID-19 vaccine. Findings and caveats of the study: Spike-specific TCR breadth and depth grew following two AZD1222 doses.

With regard to this clone: The antigen is not known.

The germline V gene has CDR1 SGHRS and CDR2 YFSETQ. The length of the CDR3 is 13 residues. Germline trimming cut 4 bases from V and 5 bases from J; bases unmatched to any gene: 3. Pooled in the analysis were second doses at about 4 or about 12 weeks. TCRdb keeps only in-frame clones here, not all; method: immunoSEQ multiplex PCR. The data contain 190,000 or so clones, approximately 90% of them singletons. The V call is TRBV5-1, the J call TRBJ2-5; 9 bases map to TRBD1. Source: peripheral blood, taken 28 days after the second AZD1222 dose. The origin of this receptor is an adult who received the AZD1222 COVID-19 vaccine. In DNA form, the CDR3 reads TGCGCCAGCAGCCGGACAGGGGACGAGACCCAGTACTTC. Translation: CASSRTGDETQYF.